The present TCR beta chain was sequenced within a study of molecular identifiers for immune sequencing clone quantification. This clonotype appeared many times. Its antigen is unidentified. Compared with germline, one end of the junction differs, possibly owing to a read error. Study-level results: Among effectors, clones above 20 RNA copies held over 98% of molecules; among naive cells, under 1%.

Researchers sorted naive CD8 T cells as cells that were CD8+CD4-CCR7+CD45RA+. Germline CDR1 and CDR2: SGHRS and YFSETQ. This CDR3 has 15 residues. Preparation of the bulk TCR libraries relied on previously described methods and listed TCR primers. MiXCR, applied by TCRdb to the PCR reads, yields one record per CDR3 protein. The sample has around 470,000 distinct CDR3 sequences, around 23% seen once. Sequenced sample: naive CD8+ T cells from blood, with Jurkat cell RNA spiked in. Described subset: FACS-sorted CD8+CD4-CCR7+CD45RA+ naive T cells. The chain joins TRBV5-1 to TRBJ2-7; TRBD2 aligns across 11 bases. The receptor was isolated from a human donor in good health. Some libraries in this study had Jurkat cell RNA spiked in. CDR3 DNA: TGTGCCAGCAGCCCAGGGACTAGCGGAACCTACGAGCAGTACTTC. This codes for CASSPGTSGTYEQYF.